Below, 23 T cell receptor beta chains from the same sample are listed, as sequenced in a study of T cell responses to AZD1222 COVID-19 vaccine (dated by TCRdb to the early 2020s). The time point label of this sample denotes: baseline before first vaccination. The meaning of the sample's treatment or condition label: meningococcal conjugate vaccine given as trial control. Library preparation was by the immunoSEQ multiplex PCR assay. Held by TCRdb, this immuneACCESS table contains in-frame sequences only and omits some clones. Under half of the omission traces to an unresolved V gene where checked; the cause of the rest is unknown. Recorded for this sample are about 190,000 clones; 87% of them occurred a single time. The ten largest clones take up under 3.5% of the sample. Material: peripheral blood, obtained on day 0 of MenACWY control vaccination. The receptors derive from an adult in good health.

This clone was observed a single time. The genes are TRBV11-2 and TRBJ2-3, with TRBD2 matching 13 bases. The V and J ends lost 5 bases and 3 bases, in that order; junction bases with no gene match: 8. This CDR3 has 17 residues. Germline CDR1 is SGHAT and CDR2 is FQNNGV. The CDR3 region has the DNA TGTGCCAGCAGCCCGGGGCTGACTAGCGGGAGGACAGATACGCAGTATTTT. Its translation: CASSPGLTSGRTDTQYF.

V is TRBV7-9 and J is TRBJ1-2; D perhaps matches TRBD1 (5 bases). Germline V gene lookup returns CDR1 SEHNR and CDR2 FQNEAQ (reference sequence). The CDR3 runs 14 residues. V was trimmed by 7 bases and J by 0 bases, leaving 12 bases between them. This CDR3 reads CASIPGGTNYGYTF. CDR3 DNA sequence: TGTGCCAGCATCCCGGGGGGGACTAACTATGGCTACACCTTC.

The chain employs TRBV27 and TRBJ1-6; the D gene is possibly TRBD1 (5 bases). Trimming cost V 3 bases and J 10 bases, with 13 bases left between them. The CDR3 consists of 14 residues. The V gene's germline CDR1 is MNHEY and CDR2 SMNVEV (reference sequence). The CDR3 spells CASSLGGWGSPLHF. CDR3 DNA: TGTGCCAGCAGTTTGGGAGGGTGGGGCTCACCCCTCCACTTT.

V gene TRBV12-3 or TRBV12-4 combines with J gene TRBJ2-1; tentative D call: TRBD2 (6 bases). The CDR3 is 13 residues long. V was shortened by 7 bases and J by 0 bases, with 7 bases between the two germline ends. The CDR3 DNA sequence: TGTGCCAGCATAGCGGCCTCCTACAATGAGCAGTTCTTC. This translates into CASIAASYNEQFF.

CDR3 residues: CASSLRRGSRSPLHF. DNA of the CDR3: TGCGCCAGCAGCCTCCGTCGGGGGTCGCGGTCACCCCTCCACTTT. The chain recombines TRBV4-3 with TRBJ1-6; tentative D call: TRBD1 (5 bases). Trimming pared 4 bases from V and 10 bases from J, leaving 17 bases between. This CDR3 is built from 15 residues. Germline values: CDR1 LGHNA, CDR2 YSLEER.

The V call is TRBV28, the J call TRBJ2-1; D not resolved. V was pared by 3 bases and J by 10 bases, with 10 bases between. The CDR3 is made up of 12 amino acids. From germline, CDR1 is MDHEN and CDR2 SYDVKM. The CDR3 sequence is CASSLTTREQFF. CDR3 nucleotides: TGTGCCAGCAGTTTGACGACTCGGGAGCAGTTCTTC.

The V and J genes are TRBV18 and TRBJ1-5; D unresolved. V gave up 3 bases and J gave up 3 bases, with 12 bases separating them. Germline CDR1 KGHSH, CDR2 LQKENI. The length of the CDR3 is 15 residues. CDR3 nucleotides: TGTGCCAGCTCACCGTTTGGCAGAAACAATCAGCCCCAGCATTTT. Residues: CASSPFGRNNQPQHF.

The rearrangement links TRBV27 to TRBJ2-3, with 7 nucleotides matching TRBD1. Per germline, CDR1 MNHEY and CDR2 SMNVEV (reference sequence). The V segment lost 7 bases and the J segment 1 base; nucleotides outside the gene matches: 8. This CDR3 has 15 residues. The CDR3 DNA is TGTGCCAGCAAAGAGGGGGCGGGCCGCACAGATACGCAGTATTTT. Its translation is CASKEGAGRTDTQYF.

V and J are TRBV28 and TRBJ2-1, with D possibly being TRBD1 or TRBD2 (5 bases each). The V end was cut by 9 bases, the J end by 5 bases, with 14 bases between. CDR3 length equals 13 residues. Germline V gene sequence: CDR1 MDHEN, CDR2 SYDVKM. CDR3 in DNA: TGTGCCAGTAGAGGGGACCCCCACAATGAGCAGTTCTTC. Amino acids: CASRGDPHNEQFF. Full variable domain (rest looked up from reference TRBV28 and TRBJ2-1): DVKVTQSSRYLVKRTGEKVFLECVQDMDHENMFWYRQDPGLGLRLIYFSYDVKMKEKGDIPEGYSVSREKKERFSLILESASTNQTSMYLCASRGDPHNEQFFGPGTRLTVL.

This chain links TRBV19 with TRBJ2-3, with TRBD2 matching 11 bases. V gave up 4 bases and J gave up 0 bases; unmatched junction bases: 3. From germline, CDR1 is LNHDA and CDR2 SQIVND (reference sequence). CDR3 length: 16 amino acids. This CDR3 is CASSRGLAGSTDTQYF. CDR3 sequence (DNA): TGTGCCAGTAGTAGAGGACTAGCGGGCAGCACAGATACGCAGTATTTT.

V is TRBV24-1 and J is TRBJ1-5; the D is unclear. CDR1 KGHDR and CDR2 SFDVKD come from the germline V gene. Trimming cost V 5 bases and J 2 bases, with 6 bases left between them. CDR3 length: 13 residues. This CDR3 reads CATSAGGNQPQHF. CDR3 nucleotide sequence: TGTGCCACCAGTGCCGGCGGCAATCAGCCCCAGCATTTT.

The chain joins TRBV29-1 to TRBJ2-5; no firm D call. This CDR3 is 14 amino acids long. Germline V gene lookup returns CDR1 SQVTM and CDR2 ANQGSEA. The V end lost 6 bases, the J end lost 2 bases, and 16 bases lay between the germline ends. As DNA, the CDR3 is TGCAGCGTGACGCCGAGGATGGCGCAAGAGACCCAGTACTTC. Translation: CSVTPRMAQETQYF.

J is TRBJ1-5 and V is TRBV6-1; TRBD1 is a possible D gene (6 bases). CDR1 and CDR2 (germline): MNHNS, SASEGT. CDR3 size: 14 residues. The V end was cut by 2 bases, the J end by 6 bases, with 11 bases between. CDR3 residues: CASSENTGPQPQHF. In DNA, the CDR3 is TGTGCCAGCAGTGAAAACACAGGGCCTCAGCCCCAGCATTTT.

The rearrangement joins TRBV3-1 (or the pseudogene TRBV3-2) to TRBJ1-2, with D maybe TRBD1 (6 bases). Trimming removed 6 bases from V and 5 bases from J, with 16 bases in between. Germline assignment: CDR1 LGHDT and CDR2 YNNKEL (reference sequence). This CDR3 has 14 amino acids. The CDR3 loop is CASSIPGHKYGYTF. The CDR3 nucleotides read TGTGCCAGCAGTATTCCGGGACACAAATATGGCTACACCTTC.

The chain recombines TRBV15 with TRBJ2-7; D may be TRBD2 (5 bases). Trimming took 0 bases from V and 1 from J, leaving 7 bases between them. Germline values: CDR1 LNHNV, CDR2 YYDKDF (reference sequence). CDR3 length: 14 amino acids. CDR3 sequence (DNA): TGTGCCACCAGCAGAGAGACGGGATCCTACGAGCAGTACTTC. The encoded protein is CATSRETGSYEQYF.

This chain links TRBV5-1 with TRBJ2-7; 9 bases match TRBD2. This CDR3 contains 16 residues. Germline V gives CDR1 SGHRS, CDR2 YFSETQ. J gave up 2 bases and V 0 bases, and 6 bases lay outside the gene matches. DNA for the CDR3: TGCGCCAGCAGCTTGGGAGCGGGAGGATGGGCCTACGAGCAGTACTTC. Translation: CASSLGAGGWAYEQYF.

CDR3 nucleotide sequence: TGTGCCAGCAGCTTAATGGGGACAGGCCAAGAGACCCAGTACTTC. Translating it yields CASSLMGTGQETQYF. This chain joins TRBV11-3 and TRBJ2-5; 8 nucleotides match TRBD1. Trimming took 2 bases from V and 1 from J; bases not matched to a gene: 3. This CDR3 region has 15 residues. From germline, CDR1 is SGHNT and CDR2 YENEEA.

The chain is built from TRBV19 and TRBJ1-3; D not certain. The CDR3 is 16 amino acids. V was clipped by 5 bases and J by 0 bases, with 14 bases between them. CDR1 LNHDA and CDR2 SQIVND come from the germline V gene (reference sequence). The CDR3 DNA sequence: TGTGCCAGTAGTCCTTTGACGGGCTTCTCTGGAAACACCATATATTTT. Translation gives CASSPLTGFSGNTIYF.

The genes are TRBV6-2 or TRBV6-3 and TRBJ2-3; 10 bases align to TRBD2. The CDR3 runs to 17 residues. After removal of 0 bases from V and 0 bases from J, the junction contained 3 bases not matched to a gene. Germline-derived CDR1 and CDR2 are MNHEY and SVGEGT. As DNA, the CDR3 is TGTGCCAGCAGTTACTCGAGGACTAGCGGTAGCACAGATACGCAGTATTTT. Its protein product is CASSYSRTSGSTDTQYF.

This clone was observed once. At one of its ends the junction is not consistent with the germline gene, which may arise from a read error. The rearrangement links TRBV30 to TRBJ2-1; 10 bases line up with TRBD2. From germline, CDR1 is GTSNPN and CDR2 SVGIG (reference sequence). This CDR3 comprises 11 residues. Written as DNA, the CDR3 is TGTGCCTGGACTAGCGGGAGTAAGATAGTCTTC. Protein: CAWTSGSKIVF. The full variable domain, its missing parts supplied by reference TRBV30 and TRBJ2-1, is SQTIHQWPATLVQPVGSPLSLECTVEGTSNPNLYWYRQAAGRGLQLLFYSVGIGQISSEVPQNLSASRPQDRQFILSSKKLLLSDSGFYLCAWTSGSKIVFGPGTRLTVL.

The chain joins TRBV30 to TRBJ1-5, with 8 bases fitting TRBD1. Germline CDR1 reads GTSNPN; CDR2 reads SVGIG (reference sequence). The junction had 7 bases not matched to a gene; V was cut back by 2 bases and J by 1 base. The length of the CDR3 is 16 residues. CDR3 sequence (DNA): TGTGCCTGGAGTAAAGGGACAGGTTTAAGCAATCAGCCCCAGCATTTT. Residues: CAWSKGTGLSNQPQHF.

CDR3 sequence: CASSSGEKGYGYTF. The CDR3 nucleotides read TGTGCCAGCAGTTCGGGGGAAAAGGGCTATGGCTACACCTTC. V is TRBV28 and J is TRBJ1-2, with a weak D call TRBD1 (5 bases). Per the germline V gene, CDR1 is MDHEN and CDR2 is SYDVKM. The CDR3 contains 14 residues. The V and J ends lost 4 bases and 4 bases respectively, with 13 bases between them.

This chain links TRBV2 with TRBJ2-7; D not certain. Between the trimmed V and J ends, which lost 6 bases and 2 bases, there was a span of 11 bases. The CDR3 has 13 amino acids. Germline V gene lookup returns CDR1 SNHLY and CDR2 FYNNEI. The CDR3, as DNA: TGTGCCAGCAGAGGGATTAGGACCTACGAGCAGTACTTC. This encodes CASRGIRTYEQYF.